The T cell receptor beta chain described here comes from a study of cytomegalovirus exposure and HLA in healthy donors. Study overall: In a later analysis, the roughly 130 validation repertoires were reported to have used the same platform as the 600 to 800 first-cohort repertoires. Study-wide findings and caveats: First-cohort TCR clusters tended to co-occur in the 130 or so validation repertoires, a later analysis found. With high specificity and sensitivity, the classifier reportedly diagnosed cytomegalovirus status.

This clone has a handful of counts. The antigen remains unidentified. This CDR3 comprises 15 residues. Per germline, CDR1 LNHDA and CDR2 SQIVND (reference sequence). V gave up 3 bases and J gave up 5 bases; unmatched junction bases: 5. Sequencing used immunoSEQ multiplex PCR; TCRdb keeps in-frame clones, though not all of them. In the table there are 200,000 to 300,000 clones, approximately 86% of which are singletons. The J gene is TRBJ2-5, the V gene TRBV19, with 11 nucleotides matching TRBD2. The sequenced sample consisted of PBMCs. The source of this sequence is a woman in her 30s in good health and CMV-seropositive. The CDR3 loop reads CASSISGRAWETQYF. The CDR3, as DNA: TGTGCCAGTAGTATTAGCGGGAGGGCGTGGGAGACCCAGTACTTC.